This T cell receptor beta chain was obtained from a study of cytomegalovirus exposure and HLA in healthy donors. The study, taken as a whole, reports: Analysis performed later showed TCR beta chains linked to HLA being more clonally expanded than equally common others.

The PCR was carried out with 60 Vbeta primers and 13 Jbeta primers. Assay: immunoSEQ multiplex PCR; the TCRdb copy retains only in-frame clones and omits some. The data contain about 110,000 clones, roughly 73% of them seen just once; the ten biggest clones take up 7.8%. The length of the CDR3 is 13 residues. The germline V and J ends were trimmed by 6 bases and 2 bases, with 10 bases remaining between them. Germline lookup yields CDR1 MDHEN and CDR2 SYDVKM. This clone has just a few counts. Its antigen is unidentified. Sequencing was carried out using PBMCs. V is TRBV28 and J is TRBJ1-2; TRBD1 is a possible D gene (6 bases). The TCR originated in a man between 25 and 39 years old in good health and CMV-seronegative. The CDR3 nucleotides read TGTGCCAGCAGACGCGGACAGAACTATGGCTACACCTTC. This encodes CASRRGQNYGYTF.